A single sample is the source of the 21 T cell receptor beta chains below, sequenced in a study of blood T cell repertoires in COVID-19. Repertoires were generated with immunoSEQ multiplex PCR, while TCRdb's copy carries only in-frame clones and drops some. Among under 20,000 clones listed, 82% were seen once. The sample taken for sequencing was peripheral blood. These receptor sequences come from a man older than 75 with active COVID-19.

Only a few counts were recorded for this clone. This sequence joins TRBV28 and TRBJ1-6; 7 bases match TRBD1. V lost 7 bases and J lost 9; bases outside the gene matches: 9. Germline V gives CDR1 MDHEN, CDR2 SYDVKM. The length of the CDR3 is 14 residues. The CDR3 spells CASTPPGGISPLHF. The CDR3 DNA reads TGTGCCAGCACCCCGCCAGGGGGTATTTCACCCCTCCACTTT. The full variable domain, in which reference TRBV28 and TRBJ1-6 provide the parts outside the CDR3, is DVKVTQSSRYLVKRTGEKVFLECVQDMDHENMFWYRQDPGLGLRLIYFSYDVKMKEKGDIPEGYSVSREKKERFSLILESASTNQTSMYLCASTPPGGISPLHFGNGTRLTVT.

In this sample, this clone turned up a few times. V usage is TRBV6-1 and J usage is TRBJ2-2, with 10 bases aligning to TRBD1. Germline V gives CDR1 MNHNS, CDR2 SASEGT. This CDR3 comprises 16 residues. J lost 7 bases, V lost 3 bases, and 8 bases had no gene match. The CDR3 here is CASSEHLGQGFGELFF. For the CDR3, the DNA is TGTGCCAGCAGTGAGCACTTGGGACAGGGGTTCGGGGAGCTGTTTTTT.

This clone was detected only a few times. V usage is TRBV19 and J usage is TRBJ1-5; TRBD1 might be the D (6 bases). This CDR3 has 13 amino acids. The V and J ends lost 3 bases and 7 bases respectively, with 10 bases between them. Germline CDR1 reads LNHDA; CDR2 reads SQIVND (reference sequence). CDR3 residues: CASSMGARQPQHF. DNA of the CDR3: TGTGCCAGTAGTATGGGGGCCCGGCAGCCCCAGCATTTT.

This clone is medium-sized (0.01 to 0.1%) in the sample. This sequence joins TRBV7-9 and TRBJ2-1; possibly TRBD2 for D (6 bases). Trimming cost V 4 bases and J 8 bases, with 15 bases left between them. This CDR3 region has 14 residues. CDR1 is SEHNR, CDR2 FQNEAQ, per germline (reference sequence). CDR3: CASSSPLASHEQFF. The CDR3 bases are TGTGCCAGCAGCTCCCCACTAGCTTCCCATGAGCAGTTCTTC.

The rearrangement joins TRBV11-1 to TRBJ2-7; TRBD2 agrees at 11 bases. CDR3 size: 16 residues. V lost 1 base, J lost 5 bases, and 7 bases stayed unmatched. CDR1 is SGHAT and CDR2 is FQDESV in the germline V gene (reference sequence). CDR3 coding DNA: TGTGCCAGCAGCTTAGATACTAGCGGGAGTAGAAACGAGCAGTACTTC. It encodes CASSLDTSGSRNEQYF.

The CDR3 DNA follows: TGCGCCAGCAGCCAAGATCTCGGGGGACGGGCTTTCTTT. Protein: CASSQDLGGRAFF. The rearrangement joins TRBV4-3 to TRBJ1-1; D is possibly TRBD1 (5 bases). Germline CDR1 is LGHNA and CDR2 is YSLEER. The CDR3 consists of 13 residues. V lost 0 bases to trimming and J lost 11 bases, with 13 bases between them.

The chain carries TRBV28 and TRBJ2-7; TRBD2 is a possible D gene (6 bases). Between the trimmed V and J ends, which lost 6 bases and 0 bases, there was a span of 18 bases. Germline V lookup: CDR1 MDHEN, CDR2 SYDVKM. The CDR3 loop spans 16 amino acids. The CDR3 region has the DNA TGTGCCAGCAGGAACCGGGACTTCTTCCCCTCCTACGAGCAGTACTTC. Encoded protein: CASRNRDFFPSYEQYF.

The chain recombines TRBV7-6 with TRBJ2-7; TRBD2 agrees at 7 bases. Trimming took 5 bases from V and 5 from J; bases not matched to a gene: 15. Germline V gene sequence: CDR1 SGHVS, CDR2 FNYEAQ. The CDR3 spans 16 residues. CDR3 protein: CASSPGRAGSIHEQYF. The CDR3 nucleotides read TGTGCCAGCAGCCCAGGGAGGGCAGGGTCTATCCACGAGCAGTACTTC. The full variable domain, with the rest looked up from reference TRBV7-6 and TRBJ2-7, is GAGVSQSPRYKVTKRGQDVALRCDPISGHVSLYWYRQALGQGPEFLTYFNYEAQQDKSGLPNDRFSAERPEGSISTLTIQRTEQRDSAMYRCASSPGRAGSIHEQYFGPGTRLTVT.

The genes are TRBV2 and TRBJ1-6; D may be TRBD1 (6 bases). V was clipped by 7 bases and J by 7 bases, with 14 bases between them. The germline CDR1 and CDR2 sequences are SNHLY and FYNNEI. This CDR3 has 14 residues. CDR3 in amino acids: CASMGASRNSPLHF. CDR3 DNA: TGTGCCAGCATGGGGGCGAGTCGGAATTCACCCCTCCACTTT. The full variable domain, rest sourced from reference TRBV2 and TRBJ1-6, is EPEVTQTPSHQVTQMGQEVILRCVPISNHLYFYWYRQILGQKVEFLVSFYNNEISEKSEIFDDQFSVERPDGSNFTLKIRSTKLEDSAMYFCASMGASRNSPLHFGNGTRLTVT.

This chain links TRBV7-2 with TRBJ2-7, with D possibly matching TRBD2 (5 bases). Germline loops: CDR1 SGHTA, CDR2 FQGNSA. The CDR3 consists of 14 residues. Trimming cost V 5 bases and J 5 bases, with 16 bases left between them. CDR3 sequence reads: CASSPDSARHEQYF. Written as DNA, the CDR3 is TGTGCCAGCAGCCCGGACTCCGCCCGCCACGAGCAGTACTTC.

The rearrangement uses TRBV21-1 and TRBJ2-7; the table assigns TRBD1, which was not confirmed against the DNA. TRBV21-1 is reported as a pseudogene. There are 17 residues in the CDR3. As DNA, the CDR3 is TGTGCCAGCAGCAAATGCCCTCACAGGGGGCAAAACGGCGAGCAGTACTTC. Its translation is CASSKCPHRGQNGEQYF.

The chain is built from TRBV6-5 and TRBJ2-3; TRBD2 matches at 9 bases. CDR3 size: 14 residues. Per the germline V gene, CDR1 is MNHEY and CDR2 is SVGAGI. Trimming at V came to 6 bases and at J to 1 base, leaving 2 bases not matched to a gene. This CDR3 reads CASRLAGGTDTQYF. In nucleotides, the CDR3 is TGTGCCAGCAGGTTAGCGGGAGGCACAGATACGCAGTATTTT.

The chain recombines TRBV29-1 with TRBJ2-7; 11 positions match TRBD1. Germline-derived CDR1 and CDR2 are SQVTM and ANQGSEA. CDR3 length: 14 amino acids. J was trimmed by 6 bases and V by 6 bases; bases with no gene match: 10. CDR3 amino acids: CSVAQTGTGGEQYF. Here the CDR3 DNA reads TGCAGCGTGGCACAAACCGGGACAGGGGGCGAGCAGTACTTC.

The chain has TRBV6-6 and TRBJ1-2; 7 bases line up with TRBD1. Germline lookup yields CDR1 MNHNY and CDR2 SVGAGI (reference sequence). The CDR3 runs to 16 residues. J was trimmed by 4 bases and V by 10 bases; bases with no gene match: 18. CDR3 loop: CATTLLEGDSSYGYTF. Here the CDR3 DNA reads TGTGCCACCACCCTACTCGAGGGGGACAGCAGCTATGGCTACACCTTC.

This clone has only one observation. This chain links TRBV19 with TRBJ1-4, with D tentatively TRBD1 (5 bases). The V and J ends lost 3 bases and 5 bases respectively, with 7 bases between them. CDR3 length: 13 amino acids. Germline V CDR1 and CDR2: LNHDA, SQIVND (reference sequence). The CDR3 here is CASSMRGNEKLFF. The DNA for the CDR3 is TGTGCCAGTAGTATGCGGGGGAATGAAAAACTGTTTTTT.

The V gene is TRBV18, the J gene TRBJ1-1, with 8 positions matching TRBD1. Germline CDR1 KGHSH, CDR2 LQKENI. The CDR3 covers 18 residues. J gave up 4 bases and V 0 bases, and 13 bases lay outside the gene matches. The CDR3 nucleotides read TGTGCCAGCTCACCACCAATGCGCGGACAGGGATTGAGCACTGAAGCTTTCTTT. The encoded protein is CASSPPMRGQGLSTEAFF.

This clone appeared a few times. The chain links TRBV24-1 to TRBJ2-5; TRBD1 is a possible D gene (6 bases). In germline, CDR1 is KGHDR, CDR2 SFDVKD. V was clipped by 4 bases and J by 0 bases, with 11 bases between them. The CDR3 length is 15 residues. In nucleotides, the CDR3 is TGTGCCACCAGTGACCCCGACAGGTACCAAGAGACCCAGTACTTC. Protein product: CATSDPDRYQETQYF.

The chain is built from TRBV12-5 and TRBJ1-6, with 8 bases that match TRBD1. The CDR3 spans 16 residues. The junction had 5 bases not matched to a gene; V was cut back by 5 bases and J by 2 bases. Per the germline V gene, CDR1 is LGHNT and CDR2 is FRNRAP. The CDR3 region has the DNA TGTGCTAGTGGTCCCCGGGACAGGCCCTATAATTCACCCCTCCACTTT. Amino acids: CASGPRDRPYNSPLHF. The whole variable domain, filled in from reference TRBV12-5 and TRBJ1-6, reads DARVTQTPRHKVTEMGQEVTMRCQPILGHNTVFWYRQTMMQGLELLAYFRNRAPLDDSGMPKDRFSAEMPDATLATLKIQPSEPRDSAVYFCASGPRDRPYNSPLHFGNGTRLTVT.

In this sample, this clone turned up a few times. The V call is TRBV9, the J call TRBJ2-2, with a weak D call TRBD2 (6 bases). The CDR3 sequence is 15 residues long. Germline-derived CDR1 and CDR2 are SGDLS and YYNGEE. V was trimmed by 3 bases and J by 1 base, leaving 10 bases between them. Here the CDR3 reads CASSGRRENTGELFF. The CDR3 DNA follows: TGTGCCAGCAGCGGCAGGAGGGAGAACACCGGGGAGCTGTTTTTT.

The chain recombines TRBV7-2 with TRBJ2-7; D not certain. The ends were cut back, 1 base at V and 0 bases at J, with 10 bases in the middle. Germline V lookup: CDR1 SGHTA, CDR2 FQGNSA. The CDR3 contains 15 residues. CDR3 coding DNA: TGTGCCAGCAGCTTAGGTCCAGGAAACTCCTACGAGCAGTACTTC. Its translation: CASSLGPGNSYEQYF.

The rearrangement links TRBV5-1 to TRBJ2-7, with 10 bases fitting TRBD1. CDR1 is SGHRS and CDR2 is YFSETQ in the germline V gene. With 4 bases clipped from V and 4 bases from J, the junction kept 2 bases outside the gene matches. This CDR3 contains 13 residues. The CDR3 nucleotides read TGCGCCAGCAGCCGGGACAGGGGTTACGAGCAGTACTTC. Translated, it gives CASSRDRGYEQYF.